These T cell receptor beta chains were read from a single sample in a study of cytomegalovirus exposure and HLA in healthy donors. The data were produced by immunoSEQ multiplex PCR, yet TCRdb's version contains in-frame clones alone and is incomplete. The data show 150,000 to 200,000 clones, roughly 85% seen once. The sample consisted of PBMCs. These receptor sequences come from a man aged 18 to 30 in good health and CMV-seropositive. Both conserved end residues are part of each CDR3. A D gene is named only where the DNA matches it firmly. The size of a clone is reported for some rows only, either as once, few or many, or as a class for expanded clones.

V gene	D gene	CDR3 length	clone size	J gene	CDR3 protein	CDR3 DNA
TRBV28	-	13	-	TRBJ1-1	CATLTGGWTEAFF	TGTGCCACCCTGACGGGGGGTTGGACTGAAGCTTTCTTT
TRBV5-6	-	13	few	TRBJ1-4	CASSLRSAEKLFF	TGTGCCAGCAGCTTGCGTAGCGCGGAAAAACTGTTTTTT
TRBV6-4	-	13	-	TRBJ1-2	CASSDNAVDGYTF	TGTGCCAGCAGTGACAATGCAGTCGATGGCTACACCTTC
TRBV7-6	TRBD2	17	few	TRBJ2-7	CASSSPQSVAGDGEQYF	TGTGCCAGCAGCTCGCCACAATCGGTAGCGGGAGACGGCGAGCAGTACTTC
TRBV5-1	-	15	-	TRBJ1-5	CASSLEGARNQPQHF	TGCGCCAGCAGCTTGGAAGGGGCGCGGAATCAGCCCCAGCATTTT
TRBV5-6	-	14	-	TRBJ1-3	CASSFSTGSDTIYF	TGTGCCAGCAGCTTCTCGACAGGCTCGGACACCATATATTTT
TRBV28	TRBD1	14	-	TRBJ1-2	CASSLPNRGRGYTF	TGTGCCAGCAGTTTGCCGAACAGGGGGCGTGGCTACACCTTC
TRBV27	TRBD1	14	-	TRBJ1-1	CASSRQGAFTEAFF	TGTGCCAGCAGTAGACAGGGGGCGTTCACTGAAGCTTTCTTT
TRBV19	-	15	-	TRBJ1-3	CASTAGGGVGNTIYF	TGTGCCAGTACCGCTGGGGGGGGTGTTGGAAACACCATATATTTT
TRBV10-1	TRBD2	14	few	TRBJ2-7	CASSFRSGIGEQYF	TGCGCCAGCAGTTTCCGCAGCGGGATCGGGGAGCAGTACTTC
TRBV6-5	TRBD1	13	-	TRBJ1-5	CASSPTGGQPQHF	TGTGCCAGCAGTCCCACAGGGGGTCAGCCCCAGCATTTT
TRBV11-2	-	11	-	TRBJ2-7	CASKTGNEQYF	TGTGCCAGTAAGACGGGGAACGAGCAGTACTTC
TRBV9	TRBD1	18	-	TRBJ2-2	CASSVERSGTGNTGELFF	TGTGCCAGCAGCGTAGAGCGTTCCGGGACAGGGAACACCGGGGAGCTGTTTTTT
TRBV27	-	14	-	TRBJ2-5	CASSSGGSKETQYF	TGTGCCAGCAGTTCTGGGGGGAGTAAAGAGACCCAGTACTTC
TRBV6-5	TRBD1	12	-	TRBJ1-2	CASRQGYDGYTF	TGTGCCAGCAGACAGGGGTACGATGGCTACACCTTC
TRBV27	TRBD1	17	-	TRBJ1-5	CASSPRTGIMANQPQHF	TGTGCCAGCAGTCCACGGACAGGAATAATGGCTAATCAGCCCCAGCATTTT
TRBV5-1	-	15	-	TRBJ1-1	CASSFGRQVNTEAFF	TGCGCCAGCAGCTTTGGCCGTCAGGTGAACACTGAAGCTTTCTTT
TRBV9	TRBD1	15	-	TRBJ1-5	CASSVGQGTRQPQHF	TGTGCCAGCAGCGTAGGACAGGGGACTCGTCAGCCCCAGCATTTT
TRBV28	-	13	-	TRBJ2-2	CASSPSNTGELFF	TGTGCCAGCAGCCCGTCGAACACCGGGGAGCTGTTTTTT
TRBV28	TRBD2	12	-	TRBJ2-7	CASSFTGTTKYF	TGTGCCAGCAGTTTCACCGGGACTACGAAGTACTTC
TRBV4-1	-	15	-	TRBJ2-3	CASSQSGTSTDTQYF	TGCGCCAGCAGCCAGTCGGGTACTAGCACAGATACGCAGTATTTT
TRBV7-8	-	13	-	TRBJ1-2	CASSFPGEGGYTF	TGTGCCAGCAGCTTCCCAGGGGAGGGTGGCTACACCTTC
TRBV28	TRBD1	13	once	TRBJ1-5	CASSPQGTQPQHF	TGTGCCAGCAGTCCACAGGGGACTCAGCCCCAGCATTTT
TRBV10-3	TRBD1	15	few	TRBJ2-3	CAITDRGPPTDTQYF	TGTGCCATCACTGACAGGGGTCCCCCCACAGATACGCAGTATTTT
TRBV28	-	15	-	TRBJ1-5	CASSGIRGRNQPQHF	TGTGCCAGCAGTGGAATAAGGGGTCGCAATCAGCCCCAGCATTTT
TRBV9	-	11	-	TRBJ2-1	CASSAEDEQFF	TGTGCCAGCAGCGCGGAGGATGAGCAGTTCTTC
TRBV19	TRBD1	15	-	TRBJ2-7	CASSNPGQGVHEQYF	TGTGCCAGTAGCAACCCGGGACAGGGCGTCCACGAGCAGTACTTC
TRBV2	-	14	-	TRBJ1-5	CASMQGSSNQPQHF	TGTGCCAGCATGCAGGGTTCTAGCAATCAGCCCCAGCATTTT
TRBV5-8	-	14	-	TRBJ1-2	CASSPAIKGAGYTF	TGTGCCAGCAGCCCCGCTATAAAGGGAGCTGGCTACACCTTC
TRBV4-3	-	15	-	TRBJ1-1	CASSQDLGGNTEAFF	TGCGCCAGCAGCCAAGATTTGGGGGGGAACACTGAAGCTTTCTTT
TRBV7-2	TRBD1	14	-	TRBJ1-1	CASSEDLQGTEAFF	TGTGCCAGCAGCGAAGATTTACAGGGGACTGAAGCTTTCTTT
TRBV5-1	-	15	-	TRBJ1-1	CASRGGQRINTEAFF	TGCGCCAGCAGGGGGGGGCAGCGTATTAACACTGAAGCTTTCTTT